This T cell receptor beta chain originates from a study of T cell clusters in autoimmune cytopenias. TRB amplification used approximately 0.25 ug of peripheral blood genomic DNA. TRB was amplified by touch-down multiplex PCR, primer pools A and B combined. TCRdb re-called the multiplex PCR reads and catalogs CDR3 proteins one per entry, DNA excluded. The sample's table shows about 11,000 distinct CDR3 sequences. Per the germline V gene, CDR1 is LNHDA and CDR2 is SQIVND (reference sequence). There are 16 residues in the CDR3. The sample was also reused in another study, on T cell repertoires in aging, cancer and after chemotherapy. That work states: The full dataset contained around 10 million TCR reads. Healthy donors lost TCR diversity with age mainly through richness, cancer patients through richness and evenness. Median generation probability rose over the chemotherapy interval in each cancer cohort, suggesting rebound thymic output.

The sequencing input was peripheral blood. This chain uses TRBV19 with TRBJ2-1; TCRdb proposes TRBD1, but this gene call is untestable without DNA. The sequence was collected from a human donor in good health. The CDR3 here is CASSIDRQGAPNEQFF.